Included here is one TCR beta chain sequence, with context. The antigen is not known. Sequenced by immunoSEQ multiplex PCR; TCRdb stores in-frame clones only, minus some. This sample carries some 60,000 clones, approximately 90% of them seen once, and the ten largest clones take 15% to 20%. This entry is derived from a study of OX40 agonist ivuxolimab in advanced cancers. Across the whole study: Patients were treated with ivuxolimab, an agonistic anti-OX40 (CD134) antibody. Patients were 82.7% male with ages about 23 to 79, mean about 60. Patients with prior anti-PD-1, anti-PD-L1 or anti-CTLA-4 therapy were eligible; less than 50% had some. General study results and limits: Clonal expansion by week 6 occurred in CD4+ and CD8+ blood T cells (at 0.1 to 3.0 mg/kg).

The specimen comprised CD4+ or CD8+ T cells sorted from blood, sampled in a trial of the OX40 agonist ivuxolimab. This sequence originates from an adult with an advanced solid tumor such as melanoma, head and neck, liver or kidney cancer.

CDR3 sequence: CASSAGTRTPLHF. CDR3 DNA sequence: TGTGCCAGCAGTGCTGGGACAAGAACACCCCTCCACTTT. The chain has TRBV2 and TRBJ1-6, with a tentative D call TRBD1 (6 bases). V lost 4 bases and J 11 bases, leaving 12 bases between the germline ends. Germline V gene sequence: CDR1 SNHLY, CDR2 FYNNEI. This CDR3 has 13 residues.